This T cell receptor (beta chain) derives from a study of T cells in Graves' hyperthyroidism and ophthalmopathy. Uncontrolled infection, other autoimmune disease, pregnancy or lactation barred patients from enrollment. From approximately 9.5 ml of fresh peripheral blood, PBMCs were isolated. This clonotype is a singleton in its sample. The antigen remains undetermined. V lost 0 bases, J lost 1 base, and 10 bases lay in between. This CDR3 is built from 15 residues. CDR1 and CDR2 from the germline V gene are SGHAT and FQNNGV. General study points: The model foresaw ophthalmopathy a median approximately 6.3 months prior to onset. Most thyroid clonotypes that were expanded above 0.001 also turned up in blood.

Template material for amplifying TCR beta CDR3 regions consisted of RNA transcripts. The HTBI primer set drove a first-round RT-PCR of the TCR CDR3. MiXCR was run by TCRdb on the multiplex PCR reads, yielding one entry per CDR3 protein. The sample includes hundreds of thousands of distinct CDR3 sequences, around 19% of them seen just once. The source material was blood. The chain uses TRBV11-2 and TRBJ2-7; D may be TRBD2 (5 bases). The TCR comes from a woman between 45 and 65 years old with Graves' hyperthyroidism that later progressed to Graves' ophthalmopathy. CDR3 coding DNA: TGTGCCAGCAGCTTAGAGAGTAGCGCTTCCTACGAGCAGTACTTC. This gives the protein CASSLESSASYEQYF.